This is a list of T cell receptor beta chains from one sample in a study of cytomegalovirus exposure and HLA in healthy donors. The repertoire was sequenced with immunoSEQ multiplex PCR; TCRdb's copy has only in-frame clones and lacks some. The table shows 130,000 to 150,000 clones, with 65% to 80% occurring only once. Sequenced: PBMCs. These receptors all come from a woman in her 40s in good health and CMV-seronegative. Each CDR3 is given with its conserved first and last residue. D genes are given only for firm matches. Where a row states a size, it is once, few, many or the class of an expanded clone; other rows omit it.

abundance | j_gene | d_gene | v_gene | len | CDR3aa | CDR3nt
. | TRBJ1-1 | . | TRBV5-1 | 14 | CASGTGTMNTEAFF | TGCGCCAGCGGAACAGGGACCATGAACACTGAAGCTTTCTTT
. | TRBJ2-5 | . | TRBV10-2 | 16 | CASSESRWGPQETQYF | TGCGCCAGCAGTGAGTCTAGGTGGGGGCCCCAAGAGACCCAGTACTTC
. | TRBJ2-3 | . | TRBV27 | 15 | CASSLSTGGTDTQYF | TGTGCCAGCAGTTTAAGCACTGGAGGCACAGATACGCAGTATTTT
. | TRBJ2-5 | TRBD2 | TRBV18 | 17 | CASSPGLAGGRPGTQYF | TGTGCCAGCTCACCAGGACTAGCGGGGGGCCGCCCGGGGACCCAGTACTTC
few | TRBJ2-1 | . | TRBV5-1 | 15 | CASSELDSSYNEQFF | TGCGCCAGCAGCGAACTTGATAGCTCCTACAATGAGCAGTTCTTC
. | TRBJ2-7 | TRBD1 | TRBV7-9 | 16 | CASSSPGDRGSYEQYF | TGTGCCAGCAGCTCTCCCGGGGACAGGGGTTCCTACGAGCAGTACTTC
. | TRBJ2-5 | TRBD2 | TRBV5-1 | 11 | CASSDAGAQYF | TGCGCCAGCAGTGACGCGGGGGCCCAGTACTTC
. | TRBJ2-5 | TRBD2 | TRBV5-1 | 15 | CASSDRAGGVETQYF | TGCGCCAGCAGCGACAGAGCGGGAGGTGTAGAGACCCAGTACTTC
. | TRBJ2-4 | . | TRBV5-1 | 14 | CASSSTLAKNIQYF | TGCGCCAGCAGCTCAACTCTAGCCAAAAACATTCAGTACTTC
few | TRBJ1-4 | . | TRBV6-5 | 13 | CASSHGNNEKLFF | TGTGCCAGCAGTCACGGGAATAATGAAAAACTGTTTTTT
. | TRBJ2-5 | TRBD2 | TRBV6-1 | 14 | CASGAGLDLETQYF | TGTGCCAGCGGAGCGGGACTAGATTTGGAGACCCAGTACTTC
. | TRBJ2-5 | TRBD2 | TRBV5-1 | 16 | CASSLLGRGNQETQYF | TGCGCCAGCAGCCTTCTGGGGCGGGGGAACCAAGAGACCCAGTACTTC
. | TRBJ1-1 | . | TRBV20-1 | 11 | CSARYYEEAFF | TGCAGTGCTAGATATTATGAGGAAGCTTTCTTT
. | TRBJ2-3 | TRBD2 | TRBV30 | 13 | CAWRGRGTDTQYF | TGTGCCTGGAGAGGGAGGGGCACAGATACGCAGTATTTT
. | TRBJ1-2 | . | TRBV15 | 18 | CATSRDLSPEMQNYGYTF | TGTGCCACCAGCAGAGATTTGTCCCCAGAAATGCAGAACTATGGCTACACCTTC
. | TRBJ2-7 | TRBD2 | TRBV5-4 | 14 | CASSPDPTSGEQYF | TGTGCCAGCAGCCCTGACCCGACTAGCGGGGAGCAGTACTTC
few | TRBJ2-5 | . | TRBV7-9 | 15 | CASSLFRGYQETQYF | TGTGCCAGCAGCCTGTTTAGGGGGTACCAAGAGACCCAGTACTTC
once | TRBJ2-7 | TRBD1 | TRBV5-1 | 15 | CASSTGATASYEQYF | TGCGCCAGCAGCACAGGGGCGACCGCCTCCTACGAGCAGTACTTC
. | TRBJ1-2 | TRBD1 | TRBV27 | 16 | CASSLLDRGANYGYTF | TGTGCCAGCAGTCTCCTAGACAGGGGGGCTAACTATGGCTACACCTTC
. | TRBJ2-1 | . | TRBV1 | 19 | CTSSQEEGGTGGIYNEQFF | TGCACCAGCAGCCAAGAGGAGGGGGGGACAGGGGGCATCTACAATGAGCAGTTCTTC
once | TRBJ2-4 | . | TRBV27 | 14 | CASSLGLAKNIQYF | TGTGCCAGCAGTTTAGGGCTAGCCAAAAACATTCAGTACTTC
. | TRBJ2-7 | TRBD1 | TRBV7-6 | 14 | CASSPGTGAYEQYF | TGTGCCAGCAGCCCCGGGACAGGGGCCTACGAGCAGTACTTC
. | TRBJ2-3 | TRBD2 | TRBV29-1 | 15 | CSVLKAGGPPDTQYF | TGCAGCGTCCTAAAAGCGGGAGGGCCCCCAGATACGCAGTATTTT
few | TRBJ1-1 | . | TRBV6-5 | 13 | CASSYSREYEAFF | TGTGCCAGCAGTTACTCGAGAGAATATGAAGCTTTCTTT
. | TRBJ2-3 | TRBD2 | TRBV25-1 | 18 | CASSDLSGLAGGTDTQYF | TGTGCCAGCAGTGATTTATCGGGACTAGCGGGAGGGACAGATACGCAGTATTTT
. | TRBJ2-3 | . | TRBV4-1 | 15 | CASSQDQGWTDTQYF | TGCGCCAGCAGCCAAGACCAGGGTTGGACAGATACGCAGTATTTT
. | TRBJ2-1 | TRBD1 | TRBV11-2 | 14 | CASSWATGGGEQFF | TGTGCCAGCAGCTGGGCGACAGGGGGCGGTGAGCAGTTCTTC
. | TRBJ2-2 | . | TRBV18 | 18 | CASSMNREMYANTGELFF | TGTGCCAGCTCTATGAACAGAGAAATGTACGCGAACACCGGGGAGCTGTTTTTT
. | TRBJ2-7 | TRBD1 | TRBV2 | 14 | CASSRRTGPSEQYF | TGTGCCAGCAGCCGACGGACAGGCCCCTCCGAGCAGTACTTC
. | TRBJ2-1 | TRBD1 | TRBV5-1 | 16 | CASSTQTGAISDEQFF | TGCGCCAGCAGCACCCAGACAGGGGCGATTAGCGATGAGCAGTTCTTC
. | TRBJ2-3 | . | TRBV7-9 | 11 | CASGETDTQYF | TGTGCCAGCGGAGAGACAGATACGCAGTATTTT
few | TRBJ1-4 | . | TRBV7-7 | 15 | CASSLTGGANEKLFF | TGTGCCAGCAGCTTAACGGGGGGAGCAAATGAAAAACTGTTTTTT
. | TRBJ2-1 | TRBD1 | TRBV6-5 | 14 | CASSYRPQGGEQFF | TGTGCCAGCAGTTACCGACCACAGGGGGGTGAGCAGTTCTTC
. | TRBJ2-3 | . | TRBV5-4 | 13 | CASSPGLSRAQYF | TGTGCCAGCAGCCCCGGACTCTCGCGGGCGCAGTATTTT
. | TRBJ2-7 | . | TRBV4-1 | 15 | CASSQIQGVFYEQYF | TGCGCCAGCAGCCAGATACAGGGAGTGTTTTACGAGCAGTACTTC
. | TRBJ1-5 | . | TRBV7-2 | 12 | CASSLRGQPQHF | TGTGCCAGCAGCTTACGGGGTCAGCCCCAGCATTTT
once | TRBJ2-3 | . | TRBV28 | 14 | CASSFVLARDTQYF | TGTGCCAGCAGTTTCGTCCTAGCACGGGATACGCAGTATTTT
. | TRBJ2-7 | . | TRBV11-2 | 16 | CASSLGPGGNLYEQYF | TGTGCCAGCAGCTTAGGGCCAGGGGGGAACCTTTACGAGCAGTACTTC
. | TRBJ1-5 | . | TRBV2 | 13 | CASIAGINQPQHF | TGTGCCAGCATCGCGGGGATCAATCAGCCCCAGCATTTT
few | TRBJ2-3 | TRBD2 | TRBV7-6 | 16 | CASSLRAGGLPDTQYF | TGTGCCAGCAGCTTAAGGGCGGGGGGGCTACCAGATACGCAGTATTTT
. | TRBJ2-3 | . | TRBV28 | 15 | CASSFLADLTDTQYF | TGTGCCAGCAGTTTCCTAGCAGACCTCACAGATACGCAGTATTTT
. | TRBJ2-7 | . | TRBV19 | 15 | CASSTEAYLGDEQYF | TGTGCCAGTAGTACCGAAGCTTATCTCGGGGACGAGCAGTACTTC
. | TRBJ2-3 | TRBD2 | TRBV4-1 | 17 | CASSQVGTSGGGDTQYF | TGCGCCAGCAGCCAAGTCGGGACTAGCGGGGGGGGAGATACGCAGTATTTT
. | TRBJ1-2 | TRBD1 | TRBV7-9 | 15 | CASSLNYRGGYGYTF | TGTGCCAGCAGCTTAAATTACAGGGGAGGATATGGCTACACCTTC
. | TRBJ2-5 | TRBD2 | TRBV14 | 13 | CASSPIAGETQYF | TGTGCCAGCAGCCCCATAGCGGGAGAGACCCAGTACTTC
. | TRBJ2-7 | . | TRBV11-2 | 15 | CASSLRGYRSYEQYF | TGCGCCAGCAGCTTAAGGGGGTACCGATCCTACGAGCAGTACTTC
. | TRBJ1-1 | TRBD1 | TRBV7-9 | 15 | CASSSAYTGAYEAFF | TGTGCCAGCAGCTCAGCATACACAGGGGCGTATGAAGCTTTCTTT
. | TRBJ2-3 | TRBD2 | TRBV7-6 | 17 | CASSQSQGLPGADTQYF | TGTGCCAGCAGCCAATCCCAGGGACTACCGGGGGCAGATACGCAGTATTTT
few | TRBJ1-1 | . | TRBV29-1 | 14 | CSVEGIGARTEAFF | TGCAGCGTTGAAGGTATAGGGGCGAGGACTGAAGCTTTCTTT
. | TRBJ1-5 | . | TRBV9 | 14 | CASSVGGGGQPQHF | TGTGCCAGCAGCGTAGGGGGGGGTGGCCAGCCCCAGCATTTT
. | TRBJ2-5 | . | TRBV10-3 | 15 | CAISDPAGVRETQYF | TGTGCCATCAGCGACCCGGCGGGTGTAAGGGAGACCCAGTACTTC
once | TRBJ2-7 | . | TRBV5-4 | 14 | CASSSPSATYEQYF | TGTGCCAGCAGCTCCCCCTCTGCGACCTACGAGCAGTACTTC
. | TRBJ1-2 | . | TRBV30 | 13 | CAWSVLGPSSYTF | TGTGCCTGGAGTGTACTGGGGCCGTCGAGCTACACCTTC
once | TRBJ2-1 | . | TRBV7-2 | 15 | CASSFLAGSYNEQFF | TGTGCCAGCAGCTTTCTAGCCGGCTCCTACAATGAGCAGTTCTTC
once | TRBJ1-3 | . | TRBV6-5 | 14 | CASSPQGQGNTIYF | TGTGCCAGCAGTCCTCAAGGACAGGGAAACACCATATATTTT
. | TRBJ2-7 | TRBD2 | TRBV18 | 16 | CASSPPWGLHSYEQYF | TGTGCCAGCTCACCACCGTGGGGACTACACTCCTACGAGCAGTACTTC
. | TRBJ1-2 | . | TRBV7-6 | 14 | CASSGLTGLYGYTF | TGTGCCAGCAGCGGGTTGACAGGACTGTATGGCTACACCTTC